This TCR beta chain was identified in a study of regulatory T cells in long-lasting Graves disease. Sample time point: persistent/refractory GD, antithyroid drugs over 5 years with positive TRAb. Isolated PBMC RNA provided the starting material for the TCR library. Patients all came to the study from an endocrinology department in Xi'an, China. According to the study, TCR beta libraries were built with iRepertoire HTBI primers and CDR3-region Arm-PCR. MiXCR, run by TCRdb on the multiplex PCR reads, gives a single entry per CDR3 protein. The table has approximately 400,000 distinct CDR3 sequences, under 25% seen once. Study findings and constraints: Whereas about a thousand public clonotypes were shared by new patients, persistent patients shared more, at a few thousand.

This clonotype has at least ten counts. Antigen: not known. The V and J ends lost 2 bases and 6 bases respectively, with 10 bases between them. This CDR3 is built from 13 residues. Germline V CDR1 and CDR2: MDHEN, SYDVKM. This sequence originates from a female donor with Graves disease. The V gene is TRBV28, the J gene TRBJ1-2; D unresolved. Material: peripheral blood mononuclear cells (PBMCs), obtained when the disease was refractory, from a patient treated with antithyroid drugs. CDR3 protein: CASSLPLGHGYTF. CDR3 sequence (DNA): TGTGCCAGCAGTTTACCACTTGGGCATGGCTACACCTTC.